The T cell receptor (beta chain) under discussion was sequenced for a study of OX40 agonist ivuxolimab in advanced cancers. Study as a whole: People in dose escalation had one of these cancers: hepatocellular carcinoma, melanoma, renal cell or head and neck cancer. Around 40% of patients had received prior checkpoint inhibitor therapy. Overall study findings and caveats: Clonal expansion in partial responders at 0.1-3.0 mg/kg ranked among the lowest. Antigen specificity was not determined for the expanded peripheral T cells.

Some clones are missing from TCRdb's copy, which holds only in-frame ones; the method was immunoSEQ multiplex PCR. The sample comprises approximately 58,000 clones, about 82% of which are singletons, and roughly 3% rests with the top ten. As to this clone: Its antigen is unidentified.

Germline V CDR1 and CDR2: SNHLY, FYNNEI. Trimming stripped 8 bases from V and 5 bases from J, with 15 bases between. This CDR3 spans 13 amino acids. The chain combines TRBV2 with TRBJ1-1, with D tentatively TRBD1 (5 bases). Sequenced material: CD4+ or CD8+ T cells sorted from blood, taken in a trial of the OX40 agonist ivuxolimab. The sequence derives from an adult with an advanced solid tumor such as melanoma, head and neck, liver or kidney cancer. The CDR3 coding sequence is TGTGCCAGCTCCACCGAACGACAGACTGAAGCTTTCTTT. This codes for CASSTERQTEAFF.